This T cell receptor beta chain was found in a study of blood T cells in healthy people across ages. About this clonotype: Its antigen is currently unknown.

General study results and limits: Long-lived donors exceeded aged donors in naive CD4+ cells and diversity. Correlation between TCR beta diversity and naive T cell percentage was strong.

Alongside a J-beta primer mix, a sample-barcoded 5' primer served in a second PCR lasting about 7 to 12 cycles. Every single cDNA molecule received a tag from a template-switch adaptor with 12 random nucleotides. TCRdb independently ran MiXCR on the 5' RACE reads; one entry per CDR3 protein. The sample contains 1 million or so distinct CDR3 sequences, around 25% of which appear only once. Germline V gene lookup returns CDR1 SGHRS and CDR2 YFSETQ. There are 16 residues in the CDR3. V was clipped by 2 bases and J by 1 base; unmatched bases: 7. These data were also reused for a study on T cells of mothers and their children. That report notes: RNA that had been extracted went wholly into cDNA synthesis, at around 1.4 ug per 15 ul.

What was sequenced was blood. The receptor was isolated from a girl aged 2 to 10 in good health. The V and J genes are TRBV5-1 and TRBJ2-5; 8 bases are shared with TRBD1. The CDR3 DNA sequence: TGCGCCAGCAGCTTACTGCTCGGGACAGGCCAAGAGACCCAGTACTTC. Residues: CASSLLLGTGQETQYF. The variable domain in full, completed from reference TRBV5-1 and TRBJ2-5, reads KAGVTQTPRYLIKTRGQQVTLSCSPISGHRSVSWYQQTPGQGLQFLFEYFSETQRNKGNFPGRFSGRQFSNSRSEMNVSTLELGDSALYLCASSLLLGTGQETQYFGPGTRLLVL.